This T cell receptor (beta chain) was obtained from a study of beta chain features in type 1 diabetes. Study results and limitations: The study found that naive, central memory and Treg TCRB repertoires appeared more similar in patients than in healthy donors. People with Type 1 diabetes carried modestly yet significantly shorter TCRB CDR3s in all four CD4+ subsets.

CDR3 length equals 15 residues. The germline V gene encodes CDR1 PRHDT and CDR2 FYEKMQ (reference sequence). The trim removed 5 bases at V and 8 bases at J, leaving 12 bases unmatched. Reverse transcribing all isolated RNA meant expressed TCRB transcripts were sequenced. Regulatory, naive and central memory T cell samples averaged around 3.9 million reads. Sequenced by immunoSEQ multiplex PCR; TCRdb stores in-frame clones only, minus some. This table holds over 650,000 clones, about 14% found once. This clone showed up just a few times. What it binds is unknown. In total, each donor contributed a single heparinised blood draw that averaged about 100 mL.

The sequence derives from a man aged 18 to 29 with type 1 diabetes. The sample comprised naive CD4+ T cells from blood. The chain has TRBV13 and TRBJ2-3; 8 positions match TRBD2. The CDR3: CASSPGLGGLFTQYF. The CDR3 DNA follows: TGTGCCAGCAGCCCGGGACTAGGGGGGCTTTTTACGCAGTATTTT.